What follows are 27 T cell receptor beta chains derived from one specimen sequenced in a study of radiotherapy plus CTLA-4 blockade in lung cancer. Repertoires were generated with immunoSEQ multiplex PCR, while TCRdb's copy carries only in-frame clones and drops some. The table lists around 59,000 clones, approximately 65% of them singletons. Sequenced here: peripheral blood, sampled from a patient treated with radiotherapy plus ipilimumab. The receptor source for this set is a human donor with non-small cell lung cancer whose response to radiotherapy plus ipilimumab could not be evaluated.

The genes are TRBV10-1 and TRBJ2-5, with 9 bases that match TRBD2. Looked up from germline, CDR1 is WNHNN and CDR2 is SYGVQD (reference sequence). V shed 3 bases and J 11 bases; nucleotides not matched to a gene: 10. This CDR3 region has 14 residues. CDR3 coding DNA: TGCGCCAGCAGTGATCTTGCGGGAGGGCCGGTGCAGTACTTC. Its protein is CASSDLAGGPVQYF.

This clone turned up a few times. The chain links TRBV5-5 to TRBJ1-1; weak D call: TRBD1 (6 bases). V lost 4 bases, J lost 1 base, and 14 bases lay in between. Germline V lookup: CDR1 SGHKS, CDR2 YYEKEE (reference sequence). This CDR3 has 15 residues. Written as DNA, the CDR3 is TGTGCCAGCAGCCCCGGCGGGGGGCAGAACACTGAAGCTTTCTTT. It encodes CASSPGGGQNTEAFF.

The chain is built from TRBV30 and TRBJ1-1; a weak D match, TRBD1 (6 bases). This CDR3 is built from 13 residues. The V gene lost 2 bases and the J gene lost 3 bases, with 10 bases spanning the gap. CDR1 and CDR2 from the germline V gene are GTSNPN and SVGIG (reference sequence). The CDR3 DNA is TGTGCCTGGAGTCTCGCAGGGGACACTGAAGCTTTCTTT. It specifies CAWSLAGDTEAFF.

The table lists this clone with a few counts. This chain uses TRBV6-6 with TRBJ1-1; D ambiguous. CDR3 size: 13 residues. Trimming took 6 bases from V and 1 from J, leaving 9 bases between them. CDR1 and CDR2 from the germline V gene are MNHNY and SVGAGI (reference sequence). This CDR3 is CASSPDWNTEAFF. The CDR3 region has the DNA TGTGCCAGCAGCCCCGACTGGAACACTGAAGCTTTCTTT.

This clone has just a few counts. The chain is built from TRBV18 and TRBJ1-3, with unresolved D. This CDR3 has 17 amino acids. Germline CDR1 KGHSH, CDR2 LQKENI. The V end lost 1 base, the J end lost 4 bases, and 17 bases lay between the germline ends. CDR3 nucleotide sequence: TGTGCCAGCTCACCACGGTCCTCAGAAGTCCTCGGAAACACCATATATTTT. It codes for CASSPRSSEVLGNTIYF.

The CDR3 DNA sequence: TGTGCCAGCAGTCCCAACAGGGGGCTAAACACTGAAGCTTTCTTT. Amino acids: CASSPNRGLNTEAFF. The gene calls are TRBV25-1 and TRBJ1-1; 9 bases fit TRBD1. CDR1 is MGHDK and CDR2 is SYGVNS in the germline V gene. This CDR3 comprises 15 residues. V lost 5 bases to trimming and J lost 2 bases; unmatched junction nucleotides: 6.

On this clone itself: Germline and junction disagree at one end, which may indicate a read error. The chain employs TRBV27 and TRBJ1-1; a weak D match, TRBD1 (5 bases). The V gene's germline CDR1 is MNHEY and CDR2 SMNVEV (reference sequence). CDR3 size: 14 residues. CDR3 sequence: CASSLGHMNIEAFF. For the CDR3, the DNA is TGTGCCAGCAGTCTAGGACACATGAACATTGAAGCTTTCTTT.

The genes are TRBV28 and TRBJ1-5; D gene unclear. The CDR3 is 12 residues long. Germline lookup yields CDR1 MDHEN and CDR2 SYDVKM. With 5 bases removed from V and 5 bases from J, the gap between germline ends came to 7 bases. The CDR3 here is CASSQTYQPQHF. CDR3 DNA: TGTGCCAGCAGTCAGACTTATCAGCCCCAGCATTTT.

The gene calls are TRBV5-6 and TRBJ2-2; 9 nucleotides agree with TRBD1. The trim removed 0 bases at V and 3 bases at J, leaving 3 bases unmatched. This CDR3 is 16 amino acids long. Germline lookup yields CDR1 SGHDT and CDR2 YYEEEE. CDR3 nucleotides: TGTGCCAGCAGCTTGGGTACAGGGGGCTACACCGGGGAGCTGTTTTTT. It yields the protein CASSLGTGGYTGELFF. The complete variable domain, with remaining parts taken from reference TRBV5-6 and TRBJ2-2, reads DAGVTQSPTHLIKTRGQQVTLRCSPKSGHDTVSWYQQALGQGPQFIFQYYEEEERQRGNFPDRFSGHQFPNYSSELNVNALLLGDSALYLCASSLGTGGYTGELFFGEGSRLTVL.

The V and J genes are TRBV5-1 and TRBJ2-5; 8 nucleotides match TRBD1. Germline CDR1 is SGHRS and CDR2 is YFSETQ. The trim removed 4 bases at V and 2 bases at J, leaving 10 bases unmatched. There are 16 residues in the CDR3. CDR3 nucleotides: TGCGCCAGCAGCCTCCGGGACAGGAGACAACAAGAGACCCAGTACTTC. It yields the protein CASSLRDRRQQETQYF.

The V call is TRBV5-1, the J call TRBJ2-5, with 10 bases fitting TRBD1. J lost 5 bases, V lost 3 bases, and 7 bases had no gene match. CDR1 is SGHRS, CDR2 YFSETQ, per germline. This CDR3 comprises 15 residues. CDR3 nucleotide sequence: TGCGCCAGCAGCTGGGGGACAGGGGAAGGCGAGACCCAGTACTTC. Its translation: CASSWGTGEGETQYF.

The chain recombines TRBV28 with TRBJ1-6; D unresolved. The CDR3 contains 14 residues. Between the trimmed V and J ends, which lost 6 bases and 7 bases, there was a span of 13 bases. CDR1 and CDR2 (germline): MDHEN, SYDVKM. The CDR3 bases are TGTGCCAGCAGGAACCCCGGAGTGAATTCACCCCTCCACTTT. Amino acids: CASRNPGVNSPLHF.

This clone occurred a few times. The rearrangement links TRBV7-7 to TRBJ1-2; 8 bases agree with TRBD1. The CDR3 runs 16 residues. V lost 5 bases to trimming and J lost 3 bases; unmatched junction nucleotides: 11. Looked up from germline, CDR1 is SSHAT and CDR2 is FNYEAQ (reference sequence). The DNA for the CDR3 is TGTGCCAGCAGCCCCAAGGATCCAGGGGGCGACTATGGCTACACCTTC. Translated, it gives CASSPKDPGGDYGYTF.

This chain uses TRBV7-9 with TRBJ1-2; no reliable D call. Germline-derived CDR1 and CDR2 are SEHNR and FQNEAQ (reference sequence). V was cut by 1 base and J by 4 bases, with 10 bases left in between. This CDR3 has 14 amino acids. The CDR3 DNA reads as TGTGCCAGCAGCTTAGTAGGAGAAGGCTATGGCTACACCTTC. The encoded protein is CASSLVGEGYGYTF.

V usage is TRBV7-9 and J usage is TRBJ1-2; the D gene is possibly TRBD1 (5 bases). The CDR3 totals 12 residues. The V and J ends lost 5 bases and 6 bases respectively, with 10 bases between them. Germline-derived CDR1 and CDR2 are SEHNR and FQNEAQ (reference sequence). The CDR3 protein is CASSQTEDGYTF. CDR3 sequence (DNA): TGTGCCAGCAGCCAGACAGAGGATGGCTACACCTTC.

At least ten counts were recorded for this clone. This chain's CDR3 is CASSIDLSWAATLYGYTF. DNA for the CDR3: TGTGCCAGTAGTATAGATCTATCTTGGGCAGCTACACTCTATGGCTACACCTTC. The chain employs TRBV19 and TRBJ1-2; D gene uncertain. The CDR3 is 18 amino acids. Germline CDR1 and CDR2: LNHDA and SQIVND (reference sequence). Trimming removed 0 bases at V and 4 bases at J, with 21 bases between.

This clone has only one observation. CDR3 nucleotides: TGTGCCAGCAGCTTAGTCACTAGCGGTTCCTACGAGCAGTACTTC. As protein: CASSLVTSGSYEQYF. The chain recombines TRBV11-2 with TRBJ2-7, with 8 bases fitting TRBD2. Germline values: CDR1 SGHAT, CDR2 FQNNGV. The CDR3 covers 15 residues. V lost 1 base and J lost 1; bases outside the gene matches: 3.

This clone was observed a few times. The chain uses TRBV11-3 and TRBJ1-1; possible D gene TRBD1, 6 bases. Germline V gene lookup returns CDR1 SGHNT and CDR2 YENEEA. The CDR3 extends over 15 amino acids. V was clipped by 5 bases and J by 3 bases, with 16 bases between them. The CDR3 DNA follows: TGTGCCAGCAGCCAATACGAGGGGGTGGACACTGAAGCTTTCTTT. Protein sequence: CASSQYEGVDTEAFF.

The CDR3 is CASSSQGGETQYF. The CDR3 bases are TGTGCCAGCAGTTCACAGGGCGGAGAGACCCAGTACTTC. The rearrangement joins TRBV2 to TRBJ2-7, with D possibly being TRBD1 (6 bases). The J call is doubtful: the DNA matches TRBJ2-5 better. The length of the CDR3 is 13 residues. Germline V lookup: CDR1 SNHLY, CDR2 FYNNEI.

The chain carries TRBV28 and TRBJ1-2; tentatively, D is TRBD1 (5 bases). The CDR3 spans 15 residues. Trimming removed 3 bases from V and 0 bases from J, with 11 bases in between. Per the germline V gene, CDR1 is MDHEN and CDR2 is SYDVKM. The CDR3, as DNA: TGTGCCAGCAGTTTTTCGCGGACATCTAACTATGGCTACACCTTC. The encoded protein is CASSFSRTSNYGYTF.

The chain is built from TRBV11-1 and TRBJ1-5, with 7 bases matching TRBD1. Losses at the gene ends were 5 bases for V and 2 bases for J; bases not matched to a gene: 3. The CDR3 is 14 amino acids. In germline, CDR1 is SGHAT, CDR2 FQDESV (reference sequence). The CDR3 sequence is CASSLDRGNQPQHF. CDR3 bases: TGTGCCAGCAGCCTCGACAGGGGCAATCAGCCCCAGCATTTT.

The chain combines TRBV28 with TRBJ2-7, with 7 bases fitting TRBD1. The CDR3 runs 14 residues. V shed 5 bases and J 2 bases; nucleotides not matched to a gene: 6. The V gene's germline CDR1 is MDHEN and CDR2 SYDVKM. CDR3 DNA: TGTGCCAGCAGTCGTGACAGGGCCCCCTACGAGCAGTACTTC. This translates into CASSRDRAPYEQYF.

This chain uses TRBV6-1 with TRBJ2-7; weak D call: TRBD1 (6 bases). Trimming removed 4 bases at V and 2 bases at J, with 12 bases between. There are 14 residues in the CDR3. CDR1 MNHNS and CDR2 SASEGT come from the germline V gene. CDR3 loop: CASSVDRFPYEQYF. The CDR3 DNA reads as TGTGCCAGCAGTGTAGACAGGTTCCCCTACGAGCAGTACTTC.

A remark on this clone: The identical CDR3 is also encoded by other nucleotide sequences in the sample. The rearrangement links TRBV11-1 to TRBJ1-6, with TRBD1 identical over 8 bases. J gave up 7 bases and V 6 bases, and 5 bases lay outside the gene matches. Germline V gives CDR1 SGHAT, CDR2 FQDESV (reference sequence). CDR3 length equals 14 residues. This CDR3 reads CASSDRGLNSPLHF. The CDR3 DNA reads as TGTGCCAGCAGTGACAGGGGTTTGAATTCACCCCTCCACTTT.

The chain combines TRBV7-2 with TRBJ2-5; TRBD2 aligns across 9 bases. Germline assignment: CDR1 SGHTA and CDR2 FQGNSA. The V segment lost 6 bases and the J segment 5 bases; nucleotides outside the gene matches: 10. This CDR3 contains 15 residues. The CDR3 loop reads CASSSTWLAGETQYF. The CDR3 DNA reads as TGTGCCAGCAGTTCCACATGGCTAGCGGGGGAGACCCAGTACTTC.

The chain has TRBV7-3 and TRBJ2-5; a possible D gene is TRBD2 (6 bases). Germline V gene data show CDR1 as SGHTA and CDR2 as FQGTGA. The V end was cut by 2 bases, the J end by 2 bases, with 12 bases between. The CDR3 is made up of 15 amino acids. The CDR3 bases are TGTGCCAGCAGCTTAGCCATTGGGGGGCAAGAGACCCAGTACTTC. It is translated as CASSLAIGGQETQYF. The full variable domain, its missing parts supplied by reference TRBV7-3 and TRBJ2-5, is GAGVSQTPSNKVTEKGKYVELRCDPISGHTALYWYRQSLGQGPEFLIYFQGTGAADDSGLPNDRFFAVRPEGSVSTLKIQRTERGDSAVYLCASSLAIGGQETQYFGPGTRLLVL.

The rearrangement joins TRBV6-5 to TRBJ2-2; no firm D call. CDR1 MNHEY and CDR2 SVGAGI come from the germline V gene. The CDR3 has 13 residues. V lost 5 bases and J 4 bases, leaving 8 bases between the germline ends. The CDR3 here is CASSPSFTGELFF. CDR3 DNA sequence: TGTGCCAGCAGTCCTTCTTTCACCGGGGAGCTGTTTTTT.